This T cell receptor (beta chain) derives from a study of response to subunit inactivated influenza vaccine. This clonotype was seen ten or more times. Germline V gene data show CDR1 as MDHEN and CDR2 as SYDVKM. The CDR3 is 17 residues long. V shed 1 base and J shed 1 base, with 14 bases lying between them. TCRdb recomputed calls from the RT-PCR reads with MiXCR, one row per CDR3 protein. The data contain about 620,000 distinct CDR3 sequences, about 11% of them seen just once; the ten biggest clones take up about 10%. The sample also formed part of further work on T cells expressing NK-cell markers. Per that study: As the method of synthesis, 5'RACE template switching with UMIs yielded TCR beta cDNA. Beta-chain profiling covered CD3+CD56+NKG2C+, CD3+CD56+NKG2C- and CD3+CD56-NKG2C+ sorted subsets. HCMV serostatus: seven of eight sequenced donors positive, one negative. Each of several donors carried dominant NKG2C+ clonotypes accounting for about 1.0-8% of CD8+ T cells. The leading position in the CD3+CD56-NKG2C+ fraction of several donors also went to these clonotypes.

The TCR originated in a man aged 50 to 59 who received an inactivated influenza vaccine. Sample: PBMCs from blood, taken on the day of vaccination. The chain has TRBV28 and TRBJ2-1; D is perhaps TRBD2 (5 bases). CDR3: CASSLYRGTLSYNEQFF. DNA of the CDR3: TGTGCCAGCAGTTTATATCGGGGAACCCTATCCTACAATGAGCAGTTCTTC.